Sequencing of this TCR beta chain was carried out in a study of regulatory T cells in long-lasting Graves disease. Study results and caveats: Among samples with persistent disease, TRBV28, TRBJ1-2 and TRBJ2-5 were favored.

Germline lookup yields CDR1 MDHEN and CDR2 SYDVKM. V shed 7 bases and J shed 7 bases, with 17 bases lying between them. This CDR3 has 14 amino acids. The time point: newly diagnosed GD, antithyroid drugs for less than 3 months. PBMC RNA served as the TCR library source. Clinicians diagnosed Graves' disease using American Thyroid Association guidelines. Ten or more counts support this clonotype. The antigen remains unidentified. According to the study, TCR beta libraries were built with iRepertoire HTBI primers and CDR3-region Arm-PCR. One entry per CDR3 protein, called by TCRdb with MiXCR from the multiplex PCR reads. The sample comprises roughly 400,000 distinct CDR3 sequences, 15% of which are singletons, and about 8.3% rests with the top ten. Separately, the same data were catalogued under a study of T cells in Graves' hyperthyroidism and ophthalmopathy.

This chain links TRBV28 with TRBJ2-1; unclear D gene. The sequencing here drew on peripheral blood mononuclear cells (PBMCs), taken at new diagnosis, from a patient treated with antithyroid drugs. The clonotype originates from a woman aged 40 to 50 with Graves disease. CDR3 in DNA: TGTGCCAGCACGGGTCCGGGCAGGTCAAATGAGCAGTTCTTC. Translation: CASTGPGRSNEQFF.